This T cell receptor beta chain was identified during a study of shared clonotypes between healthy human individuals. Overall study context: CD4 naive and CD4 memory each took three plates per donor, while CD8 naive took two and CD8 memory one.

The assay was run at deep level. This table comes from immunoSEQ multiplex PCR, and its TCRdb copy is limited to in-frame clones, with some not included. Of more than 2 million clones in the sample, more than 90% were seen once. The donor population consisted of healthy HIV-negative adults with no recent acute infections or vaccinations. A CD45RA-negative memory subset and a CD45RA+ naive subset were separated from the CD4+ cells. This receptor was taken from a young man in good health. Sequenced sample: naive CD4+ T cells sorted from blood. Subset of the sample: CD45RA+ positively selected.

CDR3 protein: CASSPWTGRYEQYF. The CDR3 DNA sequence: TGTGCCAGCAGCCCCTGGACAGGCCGCTACGAGCAGTACTTC. The chain combines TRBV7-2 with TRBJ2-7; 7 bases fit TRBD1. V shed 5 bases, J shed 3 bases, and the junction held 7 bases outside the gene matches. This CDR3 comprises 14 residues. Per germline, CDR1 SGHTA and CDR2 FQGNSA.